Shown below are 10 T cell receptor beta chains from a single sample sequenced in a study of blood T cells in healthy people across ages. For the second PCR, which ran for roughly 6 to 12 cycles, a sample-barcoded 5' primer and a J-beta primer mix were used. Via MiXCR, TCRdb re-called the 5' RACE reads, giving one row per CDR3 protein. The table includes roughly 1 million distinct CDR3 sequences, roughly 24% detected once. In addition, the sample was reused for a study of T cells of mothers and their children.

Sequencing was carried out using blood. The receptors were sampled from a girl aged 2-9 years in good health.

In DNA form, the CDR3 reads TGTGCCAGCAGTCCGAGTGGGGGTGGCTACACCTTC. Residues: CASSPSGGGYTF. The rearrangement joins TRBV12-3 or TRBV12-4 to TRBJ1-2; D perhaps matches TRBD1 (5 bases). Trimming stripped 5 bases from V and 7 bases from J, with 11 bases between. The CDR3 runs 12 residues.

The CDR3 DNA follows: TGTGCCAGCAGTGCCTTACAGGGAACGGGCCCCTACAATGAGCAGTTCTTC. It translates to CASSALQGTGPYNEQFF. The chain employs TRBV6-1 and TRBJ2-1; D is perhaps TRBD1 (6 bases). V lost 4 bases, J lost 2 bases, and 18 bases lay in between. This CDR3 is built from 17 residues. Germline CDR1 and CDR2: MNHNS and SASEGT.

Written as DNA, the CDR3 is TGCGCCAGCAGCCAAGATCGACGAGCGAACACTGAAGCTTTCTTT. The encoded protein is CASSQDRRANTEAFF. V and J are TRBV4-3 and TRBJ1-1, with D hard to call. Trimming cost V 0 bases and J 1 base, with 9 bases left between them. Germline V gene lookup returns CDR1 LGHNA and CDR2 YSLEER. The CDR3 runs 15 residues.

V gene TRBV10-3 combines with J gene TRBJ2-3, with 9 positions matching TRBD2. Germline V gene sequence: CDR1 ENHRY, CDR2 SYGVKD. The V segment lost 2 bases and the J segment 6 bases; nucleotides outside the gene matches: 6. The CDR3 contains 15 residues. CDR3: CAISERTSDLDTQYF. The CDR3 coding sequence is TGTGCCATCAGTGAGAGGACTAGCGATTTGGATACGCAGTATTTT.

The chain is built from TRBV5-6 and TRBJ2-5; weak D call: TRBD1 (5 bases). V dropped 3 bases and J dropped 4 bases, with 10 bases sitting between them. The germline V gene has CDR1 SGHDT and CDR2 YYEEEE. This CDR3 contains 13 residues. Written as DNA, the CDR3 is TGTGCCAGCAGCTCCCCAGGGTTAGAGACCCAGTACTTC. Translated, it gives CASSSPGLETQYF. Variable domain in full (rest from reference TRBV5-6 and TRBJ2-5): DAGVTQSPTHLIKTRGQQVTLRCSPKSGHDTVSWYQQALGQGPQFIFQYYEEEERQRGNFPDRFSGHQFPNYSSELNVNALLLGDSALYLCASSSPGLETQYFGPGTRLLVL.

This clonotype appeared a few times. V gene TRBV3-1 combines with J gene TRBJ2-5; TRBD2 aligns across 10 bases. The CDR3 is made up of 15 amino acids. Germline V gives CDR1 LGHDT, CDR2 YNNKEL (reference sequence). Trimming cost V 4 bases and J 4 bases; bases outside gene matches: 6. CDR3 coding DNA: TGTGCCAGCAGCCTGGCTAGCGGGAGAGGAGAGACCCAGTACTTC. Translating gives CASSLASGRGETQYF.

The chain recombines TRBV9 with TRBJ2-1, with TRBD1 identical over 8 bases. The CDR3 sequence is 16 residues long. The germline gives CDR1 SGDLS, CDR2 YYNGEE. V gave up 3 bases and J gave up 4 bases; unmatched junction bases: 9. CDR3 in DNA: TGTGCCAGCAGCGCAAATCCGGGACAGGTTTACAATGAGCAGTTCTTC. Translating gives CASSANPGQVYNEQFF.

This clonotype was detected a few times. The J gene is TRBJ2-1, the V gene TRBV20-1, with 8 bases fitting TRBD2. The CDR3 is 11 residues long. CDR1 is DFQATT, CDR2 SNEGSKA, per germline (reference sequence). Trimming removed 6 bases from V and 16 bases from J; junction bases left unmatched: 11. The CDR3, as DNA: TGCAGTGCCAGTACGGCGGGAGGACAATTCTTC. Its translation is CSASTAGGQFF.

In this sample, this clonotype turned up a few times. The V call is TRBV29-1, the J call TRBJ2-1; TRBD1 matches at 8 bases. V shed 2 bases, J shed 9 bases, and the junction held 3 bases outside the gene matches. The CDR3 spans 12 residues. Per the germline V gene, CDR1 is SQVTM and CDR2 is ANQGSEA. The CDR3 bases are TGCAGCGTTGAAAGACAGGGGATTGAGCAGTTCTTC. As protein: CSVERQGIEQFF.

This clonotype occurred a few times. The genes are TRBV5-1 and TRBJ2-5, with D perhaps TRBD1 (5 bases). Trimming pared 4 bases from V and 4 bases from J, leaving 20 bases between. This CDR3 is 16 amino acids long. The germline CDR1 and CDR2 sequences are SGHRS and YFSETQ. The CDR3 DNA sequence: TGCGCCAGCAGCCCACCGACAGTAGGTCGAAGAGAGACCCAGTACTTC. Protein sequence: CASSPPTVGRRETQYF.